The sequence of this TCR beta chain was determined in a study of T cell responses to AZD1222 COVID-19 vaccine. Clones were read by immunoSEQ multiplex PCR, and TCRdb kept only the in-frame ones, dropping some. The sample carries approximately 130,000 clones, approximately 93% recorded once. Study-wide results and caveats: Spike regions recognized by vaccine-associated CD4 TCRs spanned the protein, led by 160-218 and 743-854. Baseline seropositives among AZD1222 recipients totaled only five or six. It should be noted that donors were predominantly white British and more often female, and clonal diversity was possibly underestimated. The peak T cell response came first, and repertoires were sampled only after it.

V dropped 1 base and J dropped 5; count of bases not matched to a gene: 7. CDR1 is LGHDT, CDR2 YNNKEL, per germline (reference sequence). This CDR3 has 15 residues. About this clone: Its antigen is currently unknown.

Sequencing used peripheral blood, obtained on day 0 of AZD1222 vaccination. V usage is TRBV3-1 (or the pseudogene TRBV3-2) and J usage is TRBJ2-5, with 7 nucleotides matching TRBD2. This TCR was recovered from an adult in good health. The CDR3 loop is CASSQAGEGRETQYF. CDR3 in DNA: TGTGCCAGCAGCCAAGCCGGGGAGGGTAGGGAGACCCAGTACTTC.